Given below is one TCR beta chain in context. As yet, its antigen is unknown. This entry belongs to a study of T cell repertoires in cytomegalovirus infection. Germline V gene sequence: CDR1 SGHVS, CDR2 FNYEAQ. This CDR3 contains 17 residues. V gave up 1 base and J gave up 4 bases; unmatched junction bases: 5. TCRdb called the reads again in MiXCR, with one record for every CDR3 protein. The sample holds about 830,000 distinct CDR3 sequences, less than 35% seen once. The chain is built from TRBV7-6 and TRBJ2-2; 11 nucleotides align to TRBD2. The sequence came from a human donor in good health (CMV status not recorded). Some clones in this sample may be carry-over from other donors' samples. Sequenced material: cultured CD8+ T cells from PBMCs, taken from culture after CMV antigen stimulation. For the CDR3, the DNA is TGTGCCAGCAGCTTAGTAGCGGGGGGGCCTGTCACCGGGGAGCTGTTTTTT. It translates to CASSLVAGGPVTGELFF.